This T cell receptor beta chain was sequenced during a study of shared clonotypes between healthy human individuals. Overall study results and limits: For sorted subsets, rarefaction showed incomplete sequencing despite large depth.

Produced via immunoSEQ multiplex PCR; TCRdb's table is partial and in-frame only. Found here are roughly 700,000 clones, 90% of them singletons; the top ten hold about a third. Concerning this clone itself: Its cognate antigen is unknown.

Trimming at V came to 4 bases and at J to 4 bases, leaving 4 bases not matched to a gene. The V gene's germline CDR1 is WSHSY and CDR2 SAAADI. CDR3 size: 15 residues. This receptor was taken from a man in his late teens or twenties in good health. Some clones in this sample may be carry-over from other donors' samples. The material sequenced was memory CD8+ T cells from PBMCs. Subset defined: CD45RO+ cells pooled with CCR7-negative TemRA cells. The chain recombines TRBV10-2 with TRBJ2-2; 9 bases align to TRBD2. CDR3 coding DNA: TGCGCCAGCAGTGGGCTAGCGGGATTCACCGGGGAGCTGTTTTTT. It yields the protein CASSGLAGFTGELFF.